This T cell receptor (beta chain) was observed in a study of shared clonotypes between healthy human individuals (TCRdb year 2020). Some background on the complete study: The cohort included a few men and a couple of women between 18 and 49 years of age. For each donor, three plates each were used for CD4 naive and CD4 memory, two plates were used for CD8 naive, and one plate was used for CD8 memory. To estimate repertoire size and how much clonotypes are shared between individuals, the study performed deep sequencing of blood TCR repertoires from about five healthy adults. Libraries were prepared and TCR repertoires were sequenced by different laboratories using diverse techniques, in order to increase sequencing depth and limit assay-specific biases. Between about 0.85 and 10 billion PBMCs per donor were obtained by leukapheresis.

Clipping removes 6 bases from V and 6 bases from J, with 4 as the unmatched junction base count. The germline V gene yields SQVTM for CDR1 and ANQGSEA for CDR2. The CDR3 contains 12 residues, cysteine and phenylalanine counted. Just CDR3 DNA is preserved here, 36 bases in frame from base 1. Using the deep immunoSEQ assay, multiplex PCR amplified TCR CDR3 regions from genomic DNA. Extracted genomic DNA from each cell subset was spread evenly across all wells of several immunoSEQ 96-well plates, with each plate serving as a replicate. For sorted subsets, approximately 200 ng of genomic DNA, equivalent to around 30,000 T cell genomes, went into each replicate PCR. The purified libraries were quantified using a Qubit 3.0 fluorometer, sized with a Bioanalyzer 2100, and then quantified again using the KAPA Library Quantification kit. A separate single-read 150-cycle Illumina NextSeq 550 flow cell was used to sequence each immunoSEQ 96-well plate. On the study's bioinformatics: Because the immunoSEQ output included only junctional sequences and no quality scores, the filtering could not be the same as the filtering used for full-length reads. Sequences were annotated with PyIR, a Python wrapper for IgBLAST v1.9, and V/J genes and CDR3 were assigned using IMGT germline references. Any read was removed if the V/J assignment was weak (E-value above 1e-6), the CDR3 was missing, or the read contained stop codons, out-of-frame junctions, or ambiguous translated residues. V3J clonotypes were defined by identical inferred V gene, J gene, and CDR3 amino acid sequence. To compute the percentage overlap between repertoires, the number of shared unique clonotypes was divided by the size of the smaller repertoire. Richness of each repertoire was evaluated using RTK rarefaction, the Chao1 estimator, and Recon v2.1 estimates of unobserved clonotypes. For all TCRbeta clonotypes obtained by the gDNA method from four donors, generation probabilities were computed with OLGA. Imported from immuneACCESS, the table was reduced by TCRdb to in-frame sequences with V and J called. These copies leave out some clones; in studies compared against another copy, an unresolved V gene accounts for under half, and the cause of the remainder is not known. That table supplies the V and J calls and clone size; D and trimming were determined from the DNA. Present in this sample are over 2 million clones, approximately 94% of which were seen just once. 1% to 1.3% of the sample belongs to the ten largest clones.

Comments on this clone: The specificity of this receptor is unknown. There are no base qualities to consult, and no much larger clone falls within one base.

Findings and caveats that apply to the study as a whole: Pairwise subsampling led to the expectation that sequencing depth would affect the degree of clonotype sharing among donors. The genetic and exposure-history diversity represented was limited by the small number of donors. About 5% of naive CD4, 3% to 4% of naive CD8, approximately 2.2% of memory CD4, and approximately 0.39% of memory CD8 clonotypes were shared across a few donors. Compared with non-shared clonotypes, the clonotypes found in all four sorted-subset donors had higher generation probabilities. Estimated clonotype richness was generally larger for naive than for memory subsets. Sampling was limited to blood, and TCR repertoires in tissue likely differ from TCR repertoires in blood. Even with the large sequencing depth, rarefaction of the sorted-subset datasets indicated that sequencing was incomplete.

For the CD8 naive samples, CD45RO-negative cells were positively selected for CCR7, yielding a CD45RA+CCR7+ population from which TemRA cells were excluded. Healthy HIV-negative adults with no recently reported acute infections or vaccinations were included as donors. Only Caucasian adults living in Nashville, Tennessee, USA were represented among the donors. After blood collection by leukapheresis, PBMCs were isolated using Ficoll-Histopaque density gradient centrifugation and then cryopreserved in the vapor phase of liquid nitrogen. Analytical flow cytometry was used to check the purity and quantity of every magnetically sorted T cell population. From each sorted fraction, genomic DNA was isolated and quantified by UV absorbance on a Nanodrop 2000c.

The chain links TRBV29-1 with TRBJ1-2, with 10 bases matching TRBD1. This TCR came from a man aged 18 to 30 in good health. Sequencing was done on a sample of naive CD8+ T cells sorted from blood. This specimen's cell subset or site label, interpreted: CD45RA+CCR7+. The base sequence is TGCAGCGTAGACAGGGGGCGCGATGGCTACACCTTC. The resulting protein is CSVDRGRDGYTF.